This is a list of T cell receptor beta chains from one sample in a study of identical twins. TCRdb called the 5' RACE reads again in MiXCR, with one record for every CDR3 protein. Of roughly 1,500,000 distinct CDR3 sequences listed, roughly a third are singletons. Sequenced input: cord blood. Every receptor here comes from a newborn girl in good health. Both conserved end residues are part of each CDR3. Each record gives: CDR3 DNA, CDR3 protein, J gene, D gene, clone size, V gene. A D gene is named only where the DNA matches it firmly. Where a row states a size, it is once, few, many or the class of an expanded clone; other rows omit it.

CDR3nt: TGTGCCAGCAGCTTATCCGACAGGCGCACTGAAGCTTTCTTT
CDR3aa: CASSLSDRRTEAFF
j_gene: TRBJ1-1
d_gene: NA
abundance: few
v_gene: TRBV7-2

CDR3nt: TGCAGTGCTTCCACGCTAGGCGGGGAGGCTTTCTTT
CDR3aa: CSASTLGGEAFF
j_gene: TRBJ1-1
d_gene: NA
abundance: NA
v_gene: TRBV20-1

CDR3nt: TGTGCCAGCAGTGAAGGCCCAACCCGTGATGAGCAGTTCTTC
CDR3aa: CASSEGPTRDEQFF
j_gene: TRBJ2-1
d_gene: NA
abundance: few
v_gene: TRBV2

CDR3nt: TGTGCCAGCAGCCACCAGGTACTAGCGGGACCCACAGATACGCAGTATTTT
CDR3aa: CASSHQVLAGPTDTQYF
j_gene: TRBJ2-3
d_gene: TRBD2
abundance: NA
v_gene: TRBV12-3/TRBV12-4

CDR3nt: TGTGCCAGCAGCTTAAGGCAGATCCAGCCCGCCTTTACCGGGACGACCACAGATACGCAGTATTTT
CDR3aa: CASSLRQIQPAFTGTTTDTQYF
j_gene: TRBJ2-3
d_gene: NA
abundance: NA
v_gene: TRBV11-1

CDR3nt: TGTGCCACCAGTCCTCCCCGACTAGCGGGAGAGGATGAGCAGTTCTTC
CDR3aa: CATSPPRLAGEDEQFF
j_gene: TRBJ2-1
d_gene: TRBD2
abundance: few
v_gene: TRBV15

CDR3nt: TGTGCCAGCAGCTTAGTGAGAGGGGTTAGCGGGGGACGCTACCAGCAGTACTTC
CDR3aa: CASSLVRGVSGGRYQQYF
j_gene: TRBJ2-7
d_gene: TRBD2
abundance: NA
v_gene: TRBV7-8

CDR3nt: TGCGCCAGCAGGCGGGGGCTGAATGGAAACACCATATATTTT
CDR3aa: CASRRGLNGNTIYF
j_gene: TRBJ1-3
d_gene: NA
abundance: NA
v_gene: TRBV5-1

CDR3nt: TGTGCCAGCAGCGAGGGGGACAGATATAGCAATCAGCCCCAGCATTTT
CDR3aa: CASSEGDRYSNQPQHF
j_gene: TRBJ1-5
d_gene: TRBD1
abundance: few
v_gene: TRBV9

CDR3nt: TGCAGTGCTTCTTCCCCCGGGACAGGGGGAAGCGAGCAGTACTTC
CDR3aa: CSASSPGTGGSEQYF
j_gene: TRBJ2-7
d_gene: TRBD1
abundance: NA
v_gene: TRBV20-1

CDR3nt: TGCAGTGCTAGTGCCAGCGGAAGCTCCTACAATGAGCAGTTCTTC
CDR3aa: CSASASGSSYNEQFF
j_gene: TRBJ2-1
d_gene: NA
abundance: NA
v_gene: TRBV20-1

CDR3nt: TGTGCCAGCAGCTTAGGAGAGGGGGCGCGGGAAAAACTGTTTTTT
CDR3aa: CASSLGEGAREKLFF
j_gene: TRBJ1-4
d_gene: TRBD1
abundance: NA
v_gene: TRBV7-9

CDR3nt: TGTGCCAGCAGTCGGGGACAGGAGGGCACAGATACGCAGTATTTT
CDR3aa: CASSRGQEGTDTQYF
j_gene: TRBJ2-3
d_gene: TRBD1
abundance: NA
v_gene: TRBV28

CDR3nt: TGCGCCAGCAGCCATATCAGGGGGCGCACAGATACGCAGTATTTT
CDR3aa: CASSHIRGRTDTQYF
j_gene: TRBJ2-3
d_gene: TRBD1
abundance: NA
v_gene: TRBV5-1

CDR3nt: TGTGCCAGCAGTTTGTATTTAGCGGTACACCAAGAGACCCAGTACTTC
CDR3aa: CASSLYLAVHQETQYF
j_gene: TRBJ2-5
d_gene: NA
abundance: few
v_gene: TRBV28

CDR3nt: TGCGCCAGCATGACTAGCGGGGGGGGAAATGAGCAGTTCTTC
CDR3aa: CASMTSGGGNEQFF
j_gene: TRBJ2-1
d_gene: TRBD2
abundance: NA
v_gene: TRBV4-1

CDR3nt: TGTGCCAGCACCGACTGGACAGACGTTAACTATGGCTACACCTTC
CDR3aa: CASTDWTDVNYGYTF
j_gene: TRBJ1-2
d_gene: NA
abundance: NA
v_gene: TRBV6-5

CDR3nt: TGCGCCAGCAGCCCGTGGGGGCGGCAGACGGGACACTATGGCTACACCTTC
CDR3aa: CASSPWGRQTGHYGYTF
j_gene: TRBJ1-2
d_gene: NA
abundance: NA
v_gene: TRBV4-1

CDR3nt: TGTGCCAGCAGTTCCTCACTAGCGGACAATGAGCAGTTCTTC
CDR3aa: CASSSSLADNEQFF
j_gene: TRBJ2-1
d_gene: TRBD2
abundance: many
v_gene: TRBV12-3/TRBV12-4

CDR3nt: TGTGCCAGCAGCTTAGGTCTCCAGGGATGGGATACGCAGTATTTT
CDR3aa: CASSLGLQGWDTQYF
j_gene: TRBJ2-3
d_gene: NA
abundance: few
v_gene: TRBV7-9

CDR3nt: TGTGCCAGCTCACCGAATCAGGGACAGAGCACAGATACGCAGTATTTT
CDR3aa: CASSPNQGQSTDTQYF
j_gene: TRBJ2-3
d_gene: TRBD1
abundance: NA
v_gene: TRBV18

CDR3nt: TGTGCCAGCAGTTCAGACAGGAGACAAGAGACCCAGTACTTC
CDR3aa: CASSSDRRQETQYF
j_gene: TRBJ2-5
d_gene: NA
abundance: many
v_gene: TRBV28

CDR3nt: TGCAGCGTTGACTGGGGCGGCTACGAGCAGTACTTC
CDR3aa: CSVDWGGYEQYF
j_gene: TRBJ2-7
d_gene: NA
abundance: many
v_gene: TRBV29-1

CDR3nt: TGCGCCAGCAGTGAGCTAGCGGGAGGGCTTGGCACAGATACGCAGTATTTT
CDR3aa: CASSELAGGLGTDTQYF
j_gene: TRBJ2-3
d_gene: TRBD2
abundance: once
v_gene: TRBV5-1

CDR3nt: TGCAGCGTTGGGGGTAGGTTCCACGAGCAGTACTTC
CDR3aa: CSVGGRFHEQYF
j_gene: TRBJ2-7
d_gene: NA
abundance: NA
v_gene: TRBV29-1

CDR3nt: TGCGCCAGCAGCTCTCGAGTAGACAAGGGCACAGATACGCAGTATTTT
CDR3aa: CASSSRVDKGTDTQYF
j_gene: TRBJ2-3
d_gene: NA
abundance: NA
v_gene: TRBV5-1

CDR3nt: TGCAGCGCCCGACAGGGGTTAGATACGCAGTATTTT
CDR3aa: CSARQGLDTQYF
j_gene: TRBJ2-3
d_gene: TRBD1
abundance: many
v_gene: TRBV29-1

CDR3nt: TGTGCCAGCATCCTAAGGGGTCAAGCTAATGAAAAACTGTTTTTT
CDR3aa: CASILRGQANEKLFF
j_gene: TRBJ1-4
d_gene: NA
abundance: NA
v_gene: TRBV21-1

CDR3nt: TGTGCCAGCAGCCAAGTGCTTGAGCAGTACTTC
CDR3aa: CASSQVLEQYF
j_gene: TRBJ2-7
d_gene: NA
abundance: NA
v_gene: TRBV14

CDR3nt: TGTGCCACCAGCAGAGATTGGAGGGCCCCTGGGGATACGCAGTATTTT
CDR3aa: CATSRDWRAPGDTQYF
j_gene: TRBJ2-3
d_gene: NA
abundance: once
v_gene: TRBV15

CDR3nt: TGCGCCAGCAGCCAGCCGGGACAGGGGGTCTACGAGCAGTACTTC
CDR3aa: CASSQPGQGVYEQYF
j_gene: TRBJ2-7
d_gene: TRBD1
abundance: NA
v_gene: TRBV4-1

CDR3nt: TGCAGTGCTAGAGCGGGCAGTTCGAGCGAGCAGTACTTC
CDR3aa: CSARAGSSSEQYF
j_gene: TRBJ2-7
d_gene: NA
abundance: few
v_gene: TRBV20-1

CDR3nt: TGTGCCAGCAGTTGCGTGGGACAGGACTTACAAGATACGCAGTATTTT
CDR3aa: CASSCVGQDLQDTQYF
j_gene: TRBJ2-3
d_gene: TRBD1
abundance: NA
v_gene: TRBV6-5

CDR3nt: TGCAGTGCTCCTCCCTTTGTGGGCCAAGAGACCCAGTACTTC
CDR3aa: CSAPPFVGQETQYF
j_gene: TRBJ2-5
d_gene: NA
abundance: NA
v_gene: TRBV20-1

CDR3nt: TGCGCCAGCAGCTTGAGGGTGCACAATGAGCAGTTCTTC
CDR3aa: CASSLRVHNEQFF
j_gene: TRBJ2-1
d_gene: NA
abundance: many
v_gene: TRBV5-1

CDR3nt: TGTGCCAGCAGCTTAGTGAGCGGGATTTACGAGCAGTACTTC
CDR3aa: CASSLVSGIYEQYF
j_gene: TRBJ2-7
d_gene: TRBD2
abundance: NA
v_gene: TRBV7-2

CDR3nt: TGTGCCAGCAGTGACGCGTTACAAGAGACCCAGTACTTC
CDR3aa: CASSDALQETQYF
j_gene: TRBJ2-5
d_gene: NA
abundance: NA
v_gene: TRBV2

CDR3nt: TGTGCCAGCAGCCGGGACGTGGTTTTGCAGCCCCAGCATTTT
CDR3aa: CASSRDVVLQPQHF
j_gene: TRBJ1-5
d_gene: NA
abundance: NA
v_gene: TRBV28

CDR3nt: TGTGCCAGCACCTCGAACACCGGGGAGCTGTTTTTT
CDR3aa: CASTSNTGELFF
j_gene: TRBJ2-2
d_gene: NA
abundance: many
v_gene: TRBV27

CDR3nt: TGTGCCAGCAGCCGAAGGGCCAGGGGCCTTCTCCTTATTAGCACAGATGCGCAGTATTTT
CDR3aa: CASSRRARGLLLISTDAQYF
j_gene: TRBJ2-3
d_gene: NA
abundance: NA
v_gene: TRBV12-3/TRBV12-4

CDR3nt: TGTGCCAGCAGCCAACCGGGACTAGCGGACCAAGAGACCCAGTACTTC
CDR3aa: CASSQPGLADQETQYF
j_gene: TRBJ2-5
d_gene: TRBD2
abundance: NA
v_gene: TRBV4-2

CDR3nt: TGCAGTGCCAGGGGACTAGCGTTAGGGGATGAGCAGTTCTTC
CDR3aa: CSARGLALGDEQFF
j_gene: TRBJ2-1
d_gene: TRBD2
abundance: NA
v_gene: TRBV20-1

CDR3nt: TGTGCCTGGAGTCCGGGCAACTATGGCTACACCTTC
CDR3aa: CAWSPGNYGYTF
j_gene: TRBJ1-2
d_gene: NA
abundance: many
v_gene: TRBV30

CDR3nt: TGTGCCAGCAGCTCCACCGGGACACCCAATCAGCCCCAGCATTTT
CDR3aa: CASSSTGTPNQPQHF
j_gene: TRBJ1-5
d_gene: NA
abundance: few
v_gene: TRBV7-9

CDR3nt: TGTGCCAGCAGTTACCCACAGGGCTATAATTCACCCCTCCACTTT
CDR3aa: CASSYPQGYNSPLHF
j_gene: TRBJ1-6
d_gene: NA
abundance: NA
v_gene: TRBV6-6

CDR3nt: TGTGCCAGCCGACGAGTAGGGGGAAACACTGAAGCTTTCTTT
CDR3aa: CASRRVGGNTEAFF
j_gene: TRBJ1-1
d_gene: NA
abundance: few
v_gene: TRBV5-6

CDR3nt: TGTGCCTCCACCTGGGCTTCCACAGATACGCAGTATTTT
CDR3aa: CASTWASTDTQYF
j_gene: TRBJ2-3
d_gene: NA
abundance: NA
v_gene: TRBV30

CDR3nt: TGTGCCAGCAGCCAAGTTTCCGGGACTAGGACCACAGATACGCAGTATTTT
CDR3aa: CASSQVSGTRTTDTQYF
j_gene: TRBJ2-3
d_gene: TRBD2
abundance: NA
v_gene: TRBV7-9

CDR3nt: TGTGCCATCCATGGGGGGGCGGAAGATACGCAGTATTTT
CDR3aa: CAIHGGAEDTQYF
j_gene: TRBJ2-3
d_gene: NA
abundance: few
v_gene: TRBV28

CDR3nt: TGTGCCAGCAGTTTCACTTCCAGGGGTCACGAGCAGTACTTC
CDR3aa: CASSFTSRGHEQYF
j_gene: TRBJ2-7
d_gene: NA
abundance: few
v_gene: TRBV27

CDR3nt: TGTGCCACCAGTGATCCCGAGAGGGGGGACAATGAGCAGTTCTTC
CDR3aa: CATSDPERGDNEQFF
j_gene: TRBJ2-1
d_gene: NA
abundance: few
v_gene: TRBV24-1

CDR3nt: TGCGCCAGCAGCTTGGGTAGGGGTGAGACCCGGTACTTC
CDR3aa: CASSLGRGETRYF
j_gene: TRBJ2-5
d_gene: NA
abundance: NA
v_gene: TRBV5-1

CDR3nt: TGTGCCAGCAGTAAACCGATACTCCAAGAGACCCAGTACTTC
CDR3aa: CASSKPILQETQYF
j_gene: TRBJ2-5
d_gene: NA
abundance: few
v_gene: TRBV6-5